One and the same sample provided the 32 T cell receptor beta chains below, sequenced in a study of post-analysis software for immune sequencing data. Their cognate antigens are unknown. Points from the study as a whole: Patients had higher frequencies than controls of about 5 TRBV segments, including TRBV5-6, TRBV5-1 and TRBV20-1.

The TCR beta cDNA libraries contained unique molecular identifiers. MiXCR was run by TCRdb on the PCR reads, yielding one entry per CDR3 protein. This sample carries fewer than 850,000 distinct CDR3 sequences, around 27% of them seen once, and the ten largest clones take 0.55% to 0.65%. The sequenced sample consisted of blood. The receptors derive from a girl under 18 with multiple sclerosis.

This clonotype appeared a few times. This sequence joins TRBV7-6 and TRBJ2-1; 8 bases fit TRBD2. This CDR3 spans 16 amino acids. In germline, CDR1 is SGHVS, CDR2 FNYEAQ. J was trimmed by 8 bases and V by 1 base; bases with no gene match: 10. The CDR3: CASSLGVAGGDDEQFF. The CDR3 DNA reads TGTGCCAGCAGCTTAGGGGTTGCGGGGGGCGACGATGAGCAGTTCTTC. Filled out from reference TRBV7-6 and TRBJ2-1, the complete variable domain reads GAGVSQSPRYKVTKRGQDVALRCDPISGHVSLYWYRQALGQGPEFLTYFNYEAQQDKSGLPNDRFSAERPEGSISTLTIQRTEQRDSAMYRCASSLGVAGGDDEQFFGPGTRLTVL.

The chain combines TRBV7-9 with TRBJ2-3; 8 bases line up with TRBD2. Germline V CDR1 and CDR2: SEHNR, FQNEAQ (reference sequence). This CDR3 contains 14 residues. V was pared by 7 bases and J by 5 bases, with 8 bases of the junction left unmatched. CDR3 nucleotides: TGTGCCAGCACGGGAAGCGGGGGAATAGATACGCAGTATTTT. The encoded protein is CASTGSGGIDTQYF. Looking up the rest from reference TRBV7-9 and TRBJ2-3 gives the full variable domain: DTGVSQNPRHKITKRGQNVTFRCDPISEHNRLYWYRQTLGQGPEFLTYFQNEAQLEKSRLLSDRFSAERPKGSFSTLEIQRTEQGDSAMYLCASTGSGGIDTQYFGPGTRLTVL.

This clonotype appeared a few times. This chain joins TRBV7-8 and TRBJ2-7; TRBD1 is a possible D gene (6 bases). The CDR3 extends over 13 amino acids. V shed 7 bases and J shed 2 bases, with 12 bases lying between them. The germline gives CDR1 SGHVS, CDR2 FQNEAQ. CDR3 residues: CASTGDVTYEQYF. The DNA for the CDR3 is TGTGCCAGCACAGGGGATGTCACCTACGAGCAGTACTTC.

The CDR3 DNA reads TGTGCCAGCAGCCAGGGCGTCGGACAGAATGAGCAGTTCTTC. It is translated as CASSQGVGQNEQFF. V is TRBV9 and J is TRBJ2-1; tentative D call: TRBD1 (6 bases). The V and J ends lost 4 bases and 7 bases respectively, with 15 bases between them. Germline V gives CDR1 SGDLS, CDR2 YYNGEE. The CDR3 loop spans 14 amino acids. The whole variable domain, remainder taken from reference TRBV9 and TRBJ2-1, is DSGVTQTPKHLITATGQRVTLRCSPRSGDLSVYWYQQSLDQGLQFLIQYYNGEERAKGNILERFSAQQFPDLHSELNLSSLELGDSALYFCASSQGVGQNEQFFGPGTRLTVL.

This clonotype has more than one count but fewer than ten. The genes are TRBV7-9 and TRBJ1-2; possibly TRBD1 for D (6 bases). V shed 5 bases and J shed 0 bases, with 22 bases lying between them. CDR1 is SEHNR, CDR2 FQNEAQ, per germline (reference sequence). The CDR3 runs to 18 residues. The CDR3 spells CASSGGGPERPTNYGYTF. CDR3 DNA sequence: TGTGCCAGCAGCGGCGGGGGGCCCGAAAGGCCCACTAACTATGGCTACACCTTC. The full variable domain, completed using reference TRBV7-9 and TRBJ1-2, is DTGVSQNPRHKITKRGQNVTFRCDPISEHNRLYWYRQTLGQGPEFLTYFQNEAQLEKSRLLSDRFSAERPKGSFSTLEIQRTEQGDSAMYLCASSGGGPERPTNYGYTFGSGTRLTVV.

The chain employs TRBV20-1 and TRBJ2-1, with 12 positions matching TRBD2. Trimming cost V 1 base and J 0 bases; bases outside gene matches: 10. Germline CDR1 and CDR2: DFQATT and SNEGSKA (reference sequence). This CDR3 has 19 amino acids. The CDR3 DNA sequence: TGCAGTGCTAGAGTCGCTAGCGGGAGGGCCTCTGGCTCCTACAATGAGCAGTTCTTC. Translated: CSARVASGRASGSYNEQFF.

This clonotype has a handful of counts. The chain uses TRBV20-1 and TRBJ1-2; D unclear. Germline CDR1 reads DFQATT; CDR2 reads SNEGSKA (reference sequence). Trimming shortened V by 7 bases and J by 4 bases, and 4 bases separated the two germline ends. The CDR3 length is 9 residues. CDR3 sequence: CSGSYGYTF. As DNA, the CDR3 is TGCAGTGGGTCCTATGGCTACACCTTC.

This clonotype was detected only a few times. This chain links TRBV20-1 with TRBJ2-1, with 7 bases identical to TRBD2. The V and J ends lost 6 bases and 2 bases, in that order; junction bases with no gene match: 10. In germline, CDR1 is DFQATT, CDR2 SNEGSKA (reference sequence). This CDR3 comprises 15 residues. The CDR3: CSAITGLRPYNEQFF. DNA of the CDR3: TGCAGTGCCATAACGGGACTACGGCCCTACAATGAGCAGTTCTTC.

The J gene is TRBJ2-4, the V gene TRBV28; TRBD2 is a possible D gene (7 bases). CDR3 length: 15 amino acids. V lost 7 bases and J 6 bases, leaving 19 bases between the germline ends. Germline values: CDR1 MDHEN, CDR2 SYDVKM. CDR3 bases: TGTGCCAGCACTGACCTAATAGGGGGGGGAAACATTCAGTACTTC. Translation gives CASTDLIGGGNIQYF.

The chain has TRBV28 and TRBJ2-1; TRBD2 is a possible D gene (5 bases). Germline lookup yields CDR1 MDHEN and CDR2 SYDVKM. The CDR3 is 15 amino acids. V gave up 2 bases and J gave up 7 bases, with 15 bases separating them. CDR3 sequence (DNA): TGTGCCAGCAGTTTACTAGCATTAGAGGTTAATGAGCAGTTCTTC. Its protein product is CASSLLALEVNEQFF.

This chain uses TRBV20-1 with TRBJ2-7; 10 nucleotides agree with TRBD2. Germline V gene lookup returns CDR1 DFQATT and CDR2 SNEGSKA (reference sequence). The CDR3 sequence is 16 residues long. This CDR3 is CSLEAASGSGSYEQYF. Here the CDR3 DNA reads TGCAGCTTAGAGGCGGCTAGCGGGAGTGGGTCCTACGAGCAGTACTTC.

This clonotype was counted ten times or more. The chain carries TRBV10-3 and TRBJ2-6, with 10 nucleotides matching TRBD1. Germline CDR1 ENHRY, CDR2 SYGVKD. The V segment lost 6 bases and the J segment 4 bases; nucleotides outside the gene matches: 6. The CDR3 has 16 amino acids. CDR3 nucleotide sequence: TGTGCCATCAGCTTGACAGGGGGCGACGGGGCCAACGTCCTGACTTTC. As protein: CAISLTGGDGANVLTF.

The chain combines TRBV29-1 with TRBJ1-1; D is perhaps TRBD1 (5 bases). Trimming left V 6 bases short and J 7 bases short, with 12 bases between. Germline CDR1 reads SQVTM; CDR2 reads ANQGSEA. The CDR3 is 11 amino acids. CDR3 residues: CSVRAGVEAFF. For the CDR3, the DNA is TGCAGCGTCCGAGCGGGGGTTGAAGCTTTCTTT.

The sample holds many counts of this clonotype. This chain connects TRBV6-2 or TRBV6-3 to TRBJ2-1; D remains unclear. Germline V lookup: CDR1 MNHEY, CDR2 SVGEGT. This CDR3 has 12 residues. Between the trimmed V and J ends, which lost 3 bases and 9 bases, there was a span of 9 bases. The CDR3 DNA is TGTGCCAGCAGTTATAGCAGCCCTGAGCAGTTCTTC. Translated: CASSYSSPEQFF.

The sample holds a few counts of this clonotype. The chain combines TRBV6-5 with TRBJ2-7; a weak D match, TRBD2 (5 bases). The J call may be faulty, since TRBJ2-5 better matches the DNA end. This CDR3 has 14 amino acids. Germline V gene lookup returns CDR1 MNHEY and CDR2 SVGAGI. CDR3 DNA: TGTGCCAGCAGTTACTCGGAGACGGGGTGGACCCAGTACTTC. This codes for CASSYSETGWTQYF.

This clonotype was recorded at least ten times. The chain carries TRBV29-1 and TRBJ2-7; D unclear. Germline CDR1 is SQVTM and CDR2 is ANQGSEA. V lost 6 bases, J lost 5 bases, and 14 bases lay in between. The CDR3 has 12 amino acids. CDR3 in DNA: TGCAGCGTATTAACAGTCAACCACGAGCAGTACTTC. Its protein is CSVLTVNHEQYF.

A note on this clonotype: The junction shows a germline mismatch at one end, possibly a read error. This chain uses TRBV7-9 with TRBJ1-6; D not certain. The CDR3 length is 16 residues. Germline CDR1 SEHNR, CDR2 FQNEAQ (reference sequence). CDR3 DNA: TGTGCCAGCAGCTTAGAAGGAAGGCAGTCGGTTCCGCCCCCCCACTTT. Translated, it gives CASSLEGRQSVPPPHF.

At least ten counts were recorded for this clonotype. The chain is built from TRBV20-1 and TRBJ2-5; 10 nucleotides align to TRBD2. This CDR3 spans 15 amino acids. J lost 5 bases, V lost 3 bases, and 9 bases had no gene match. Germline V gene sequence: CDR1 DFQATT, CDR2 SNEGSKA (reference sequence). CDR3 in amino acids: CSARRGTSEFETQYF. CDR3 in DNA: TGCAGTGCTAGGAGGGGGACTAGCGAATTTGAGACCCAGTACTTC.

The table lists this clonotype with a few counts. This sequence joins TRBV4-1 and TRBJ2-5, with 9 positions matching TRBD2. Germline lookup yields CDR1 MGHRA and CDR2 YSYEKL. V lost 0 bases and J lost 7; bases outside the gene matches: 6. The CDR3 is 15 amino acids. This CDR3 reads CASSQDPGSGGTQYF. DNA of the CDR3: TGCGCCAGCAGCCAAGATCCTGGTAGCGGGGGGACCCAGTACTTC.

Of note for this clonotype: One junction end disagrees with the germline gene, perhaps due to a read error. V gene TRBV7-2 combines with J gene TRBJ2-5; TRBD2 matches at 15 bases. This CDR3 is 16 amino acids long. CDR1 is SGHTA and CDR2 is FQGNSA in the germline V gene. The chain's CDR3 is CANSSAGLAGGETQYF. In DNA form, the CDR3 reads TGTGCCAACAGCTCCGCGGGACTAGCGGGGGGTGAGACCCAGTACTTC.

This clonotype was counted between two and nine times. The chain uses TRBV5-1 and TRBJ1-4; 7 positions match TRBD1. J lost 5 bases, V lost 4 bases, and 14 bases had no gene match. The CDR3 has 17 amino acids. Germline assignment: CDR1 SGHRS and CDR2 YFSETQ. CDR3 nucleotide sequence: TGCGCCAGCAGCCCATGGTCGGACAGGCGTTCCAATGAAAAACTGTTTTTT. This sequence encodes CASSPWSDRRSNEKLFF.

This clonotype was seen only a few times. This rearrangement joins TRBV28 to TRBJ2-5; 12 bases match TRBD1. CDR3 length equals 16 residues. Trimming at V came to 7 bases and at J to 4 bases, leaving 10 bases not matched to a gene. From germline, CDR1 is MDHEN and CDR2 SYDVKM. The CDR3 bases are TGTGCCAGCACTACCACCCGGGACAGGGGGCGAGAGACCCAGTACTTC. Amino acid sequence: CASTTTRDRGRETQYF.

This clonotype was seen a few times. V gene TRBV5-1 combines with J gene TRBJ2-3, with 8 bases matching TRBD2. V shed 3 bases, J shed 1 base, and the junction held 4 bases outside the gene matches. Germline V CDR1 and CDR2: SGHRS, YFSETQ. The CDR3 contains 15 residues. The CDR3 nucleotides read TGCGCCAGCAGCTCCGGGGGGGCCGGCACAGATACGCAGTATTTT. Its translation is CASSSGGAGTDTQYF.

This clonotype was detected only a few times. This chain connects TRBV28 to TRBJ2-1, with unresolved D. V lost 3 bases and J lost 0, with 15 bases in between. The CDR3 sequence is 17 residues long. Per the germline V gene, CDR1 is MDHEN and CDR2 is SYDVKM. Written as DNA, the CDR3 is TGTGCCAGCAGTTTGTCCCCAGCTGTAAGCTCCTACAATGAGCAGTTCTTC. Its protein product is CASSLSPAVSSYNEQFF.

V gene TRBV10-3 combines with J gene TRBJ2-3; 11 nucleotides match TRBD2. CDR1 and CDR2 from the germline V gene are ENHRY and SYGVKD. The CDR3 is made up of 17 amino acids. V shed 3 bases and J 2 bases; nucleotides not matched to a gene: 7. The CDR3 here is CAISDPGLAETTDTQYF. The DNA for the CDR3 is TGTGCCATCAGTGACCCGGGACTAGCGGAAACCACAGATACGCAGTATTTT.

This clonotype was detected a few times. V gene TRBV7-2 combines with J gene TRBJ2-7, with a weak D call TRBD2 (6 bases). Trimming took off 4 bases at V and 2 bases at J, with 15 bases between the two ends. The CDR3 has 15 amino acids. Germline V gene sequence: CDR1 SGHTA, CDR2 FQGNSA. The CDR3 nucleotides read TGTGCCAGCAGCTCTTTCGGGACTCGAGCCTACGAGCAGTACTTC. This sequence encodes CASSSFGTRAYEQYF. The variable domain in full, with the rest retrieved from reference TRBV7-2 and TRBJ2-7, is GAGVSQSPSNKVTEKGKDVELRCDPISGHTALYWYRQSLGQGLEFLIYFQGNSAPDKSGLPSDRFSAERTGGSVSTLTIQRTQQEDSAVYLCASSSFGTRAYEQYFGPGTRLTVT.

The chain joins TRBV6-6 to TRBJ1-4; D remains unclear. There are 15 residues in the CDR3. V lost 6 bases, J lost 8 bases, and 19 bases lay in between. In germline, CDR1 is MNHNY, CDR2 SVGAGI (reference sequence). The CDR3 loop is CASSLASRAVEKLFF. The CDR3 DNA sequence: TGTGCCAGCAGCCTAGCATCGCGGGCTGTCGAAAAACTGTTTTTT.

About this clonotype itself: At one end the junction does not follow the germline gene, possibly because of a read error. The chain carries TRBV4-1 and TRBJ2-2; 7 bases match TRBD1. The CDR3 length is 15 residues. The V gene's germline CDR1 is MGHRA and CDR2 YSYEKL. CDR3 in DNA: TGCGCCAACAGCCTCCGGGACAGCCAGACCGGGGAGCTGTTTTTT. Protein: CANSLRDSQTGELFF.

This clonotype came up a few times. This chain joins TRBV14 and TRBJ1-2; a weak D match, TRBD1 (5 bases). The CDR3 consists of 12 residues. CDR1 and CDR2 from the germline V gene are SGHDN and FVKESK. Trimming shortened V by 8 bases and J by 2 bases, and 9 bases separated the two germline ends. The DNA for the CDR3 is TGTGCCAGCGGACGACAGAACTATGGCTACACCTTC. This codes for CASGRQNYGYTF.

DNA of the CDR3: TGTGCCAGCTTGCGACAGGGGGCAGAAGAGACCCAGTACTTC. Its protein is CASLRQGAEETQYF. The rearrangement uses TRBV6-2 or TRBV6-3 and TRBJ2-5, with 10 bases aligning to TRBD1. CDR1 and CDR2 (germline): MNHEY, SVGEGT. There are 14 residues in the CDR3. Trimming removed 8 bases from V and 3 bases from J; junction bases left unmatched: 6.

The table lists this clonotype with a few counts. The J gene is TRBJ2-1, the V gene TRBV12-3 or TRBV12-4, with D perhaps being TRBD1 or TRBD2 (6 bases each). The CDR3 has 14 amino acids. The V gene lost 2 bases and the J gene lost 6 bases, with 11 bases spanning the gap. CDR3 in DNA: TGTGCCAGCAGTTTATGGGGGGCGACCAATGAGCAGTTCTTC. Protein sequence: CASSLWGATNEQFF.

V is TRBV27 and J is TRBJ2-3; D remains ambiguous. CDR3 length: 16 residues. The germline V and J ends were trimmed by 1 base and 1 base, with 12 bases remaining between them. Germline assignment: CDR1 MNHEY and CDR2 SMNVEV (reference sequence). CDR3 region: CASSLFRPPGTDTQYF. The DNA for the CDR3 is TGTGCCAGCAGTTTATTTAGGCCTCCGGGCACAGATACGCAGTATTTT.